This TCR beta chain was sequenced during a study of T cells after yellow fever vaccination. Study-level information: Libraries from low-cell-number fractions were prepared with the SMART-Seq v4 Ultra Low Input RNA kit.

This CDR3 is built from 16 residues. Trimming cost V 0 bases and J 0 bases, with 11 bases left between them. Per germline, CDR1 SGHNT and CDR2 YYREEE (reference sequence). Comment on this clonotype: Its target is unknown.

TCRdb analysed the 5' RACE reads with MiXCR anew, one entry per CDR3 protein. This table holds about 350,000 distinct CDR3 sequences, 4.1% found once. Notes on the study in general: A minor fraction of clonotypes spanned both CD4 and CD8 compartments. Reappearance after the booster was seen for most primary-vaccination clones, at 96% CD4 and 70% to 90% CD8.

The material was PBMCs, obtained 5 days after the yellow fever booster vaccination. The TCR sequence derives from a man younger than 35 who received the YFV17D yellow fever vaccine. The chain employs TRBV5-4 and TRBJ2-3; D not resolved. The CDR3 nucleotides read TGTGCCAGCAGCTTGGAGATAACCCCTAGCACAGATACGCAGTATTTT. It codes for CASSLEITPSTDTQYF.